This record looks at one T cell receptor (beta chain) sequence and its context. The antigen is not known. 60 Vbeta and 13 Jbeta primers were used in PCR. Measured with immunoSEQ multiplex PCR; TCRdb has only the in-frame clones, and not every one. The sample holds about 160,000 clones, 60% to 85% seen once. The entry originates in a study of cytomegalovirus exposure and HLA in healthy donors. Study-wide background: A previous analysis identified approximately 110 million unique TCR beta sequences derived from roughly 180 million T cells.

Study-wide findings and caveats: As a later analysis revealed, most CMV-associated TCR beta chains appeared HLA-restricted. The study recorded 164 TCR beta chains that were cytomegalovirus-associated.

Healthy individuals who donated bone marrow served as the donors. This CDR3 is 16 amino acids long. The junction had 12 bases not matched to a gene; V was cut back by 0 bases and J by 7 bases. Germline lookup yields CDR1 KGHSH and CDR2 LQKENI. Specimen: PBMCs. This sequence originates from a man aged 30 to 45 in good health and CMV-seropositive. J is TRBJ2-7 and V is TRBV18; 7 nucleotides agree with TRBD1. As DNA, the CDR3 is TGTGCCAGCTCACCACCTAACCGGGGACAGACGGAAGAGCAGTACTTC. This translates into CASSPPNRGQTEEQYF.